Listed here are 31 T cell receptor beta chains from one sample, sequenced in a study of response to subunit inactivated influenza vaccine. TCRdb re-called the RT-PCR reads with MiXCR, one entry per CDR3 protein. The sample consists of about 700,000 distinct CDR3 sequences, about 14% of them appearing once. Sample: PBMCs from blood, taken 14 to 15 days before vaccination. The receptor set was obtained from a man aged 45-60 years who received an inactivated influenza vaccine.

The V and J genes are TRBV4-3 and TRBJ2-1; D is unresolved. Per the germline V gene, CDR1 is LGHNA and CDR2 is YSLEER. The CDR3 covers 14 residues. Deletions cut 0 bases from V and 4 bases from J, with 7 bases between. The CDR3 here is CASSQDATYNEQFF. The CDR3 nucleotides are TGCGCCAGCAGCCAAGATGCAACTTACAATGAGCAGTTCTTC.

The V call is TRBV4-1, the J call TRBJ1-1, with D possibly matching TRBD1 (6 bases). V shed 3 bases and J shed 0 bases, with 11 bases lying between them. The CDR3 spans 15 residues. Germline CDR1 is MGHRA and CDR2 is YSYEKL. Written as DNA, the CDR3 is TGCGCCAGCAGCCACCCGACAGGATTGAACACTGAAGCTTTCTTT. The encoded protein is CASSHPTGLNTEAFF.

This chain connects TRBV9 to TRBJ2-7; possible D gene TRBD2, 6 bases. V lost 0 bases to trimming and J lost 1 base, with 26 bases between them. The CDR3 has 20 residues. The germline V gene encodes CDR1 SGDLS and CDR2 YYNGEE. The CDR3 nucleotides read TGTGCCAGCAGCGTAGAACCCATATTCCCCCGCGGGACCATTTCCTACGAGCAGTACTTC. As protein: CASSVEPIFPRGTISYEQYF.

This clonotype was picked up a small number of times. The gene calls are TRBV7-9 and TRBJ1-4, with D unresolved. Per germline, CDR1 SEHNR and CDR2 FQNEAQ (reference sequence). Trimming took 4 bases from V and 5 from J, leaving 14 bases between them. This CDR3 has 15 residues. As DNA, the CDR3 is TGTGCCAGCAGCTCCCCCAGGTTGGGAAATGAAAAACTGTTTTTT. This encodes CASSSPRLGNEKLFF.

This clonotype was counted at least ten times. This chain connects TRBV11-2 to TRBJ2-3; TRBD1 agrees at 9 bases. The germline V gene has CDR1 SGHAT and CDR2 FQNNGV. The CDR3 runs 16 residues. Trimming took 5 bases from V and 3 from J; bases not matched to a gene: 9. CDR3 sequence (DNA): TGTGCCAGCAGCCTTTCTGTGACAGGGGGAACAGATACGCAGTATTTT. Its translation: CASSLSVTGGTDTQYF.

The chain joins TRBV7-9 to TRBJ2-7, with 8 bases fitting TRBD1. This CDR3 contains 15 residues. The ends lost 5 bases at V and 2 bases at J; junction bases unmatched: 8. Germline V lookup: CDR1 SEHNR, CDR2 FQNEAQ (reference sequence). The CDR3 loop reads CASSPSRTGTYEQYF. CDR3 in DNA: TGTGCCAGCAGCCCAAGCCGGACAGGGACCTACGAGCAGTACTTC.

This clonotype was observed a handful of times. The CDR3 is CASSSGVKAYEQYF. DNA of the CDR3: TGTGCCAGCAGCTCAGGGGTAAAGGCCTACGAGCAGTACTTC. The gene calls are TRBV7-8 and TRBJ2-7, with a tentative D call TRBD1 (6 bases). Germline V CDR1 and CDR2: SGHVS, FQNEAQ. Trimming took off 4 bases at V and 2 bases at J, with 12 bases between the two ends. The CDR3 has 14 residues.

V usage is TRBV28 and J usage is TRBJ1-1; maybe TRBD1 (6 bases). The CDR3 contains 15 residues. Per the germline V gene, CDR1 is MDHEN and CDR2 is SYDVKM. With 2 bases removed from V and 0 bases from J, the gap between germline ends came to 10 bases. The CDR3 is CASSLRPGVNTEAFF. For the CDR3, the DNA is TGTGCCAGCAGTTTAAGGCCAGGGGTGAACACTGAAGCTTTCTTT.

The CDR3 coding sequence is TGTGCCTGGAGTGGCACGGGGGCCCGAAATGAGCAGTTCTTC. It is translated as CAWSGTGARNEQFF. This chain links TRBV30 with TRBJ2-1; possibly TRBD1 or TRBD2 for D (6 bases each). This CDR3 region has 14 residues. CDR1 GTSNPN and CDR2 SVGIG come from the germline V gene (reference sequence). The V end lost 1 base, the J end lost 7 bases, and 14 bases lay between the germline ends.

The gene calls are TRBV6-5 and TRBJ2-7, with 7 bases identical to TRBD1. Germline-derived CDR1 and CDR2 are MNHEY and SVGAGI. The ends lost 4 bases at V and 6 bases at J; junction bases unmatched: 9. The CDR3 is made up of 14 amino acids. The CDR3 protein is CASSSRTGFSEQYF. CDR3 coding DNA: TGTGCCAGCAGTTCCCGGACAGGCTTTAGCGAGCAGTACTTC.

This clonotype was seen ten or more times. The chain carries TRBV20-1 and TRBJ2-7; 8 bases align to TRBD2. Germline CDR1 DFQATT, CDR2 SNEGSKA (reference sequence). J lost 7 bases, V lost 5 bases, and 13 bases had no gene match. The CDR3 covers 14 residues. The CDR3 reads CSAFGPGTSLEQYF. Written as DNA, the CDR3 is TGCAGTGCTTTTGGACCTGGGACTAGTCTTGAGCAGTACTTC.

The V gene is TRBV7-9, the J gene TRBJ1-6, with 9 bases matching TRBD1. Germline values: CDR1 SEHNR, CDR2 FQNEAQ (reference sequence). The V segment lost 7 bases and the J segment 8 bases; nucleotides outside the gene matches: 12. The CDR3 is 16 amino acids. The CDR3, as DNA: TGTGCCAGCATCTTCTCCACCGGGACAGGGTATTCACCCCTCCACTTT. Residues: CASIFSTGTGYSPLHF.

The chain links TRBV7-2 to TRBJ2-1; 7 positions agree with TRBD2. Germline trimming cut 5 bases from V and 9 bases from J; bases unmatched to any gene: 4. The CDR3 length is 12 residues. Germline values: CDR1 SGHTA, CDR2 FQGNSA. CDR3 residues: CASSATSVEQFF. The CDR3 DNA follows: TGTGCCAGCAGCGCCACTAGCGTTGAGCAGTTCTTC. Supplemented by reference TRBV7-2 and TRBJ2-1, the full variable domain reads GAGVSQSPSNKVTEKGKDVELRCDPISGHTALYWYRQSLGQGLEFLIYFQGNSAPDKSGLPSDRFSAERTGGSVSTLTIQRTQQEDSAVYLCASSATSVEQFFGPGTRLTVL.

This sequence joins TRBV20-1 and TRBJ2-5, with D possibly TRBD1 on 6 matching bases. V gave up 3 bases and J gave up 1 base, with 15 bases separating them. CDR1 is DFQATT, CDR2 SNEGSKA, per germline (reference sequence). The length of the CDR3 is 15 residues. The chain's CDR3 is CSASRPTGFQETQYF. DNA for the CDR3: TGCAGTGCTAGCAGGCCTACAGGGTTCCAAGAGACCCAGTACTTC.

This clonotype was counted only a few times. The J gene is TRBJ2-3, the V gene TRBV12-3 or TRBV12-4, with TRBD2 matching 8 bases. CDR3 length: 13 residues. V dropped 6 bases and J dropped 11; count of bases not matched to a gene: 10. CDR3 in DNA: TGTGCCAGCAGAACTTCGGGGGGGGCCCAGCAGTATTTT. Its protein is CASRTSGGAQQYF.

Only a few counts were recorded for this clonotype. V gene TRBV7-9 combines with J gene TRBJ2-1; D ambiguous. Germline CDR1 is SEHNR and CDR2 is FQNEAQ (reference sequence). The V and J ends lost 5 bases and 12 bases respectively, with 20 bases between them. The CDR3 runs 14 residues. CDR3 region: CASSRESPGLWQFF. As DNA, the CDR3 is TGTGCCAGCAGCAGAGAATCCCCCGGGCTGTGGCAGTTCTTC.

This clonotype has a handful of counts. The chain has TRBV10-3 and TRBJ2-2, with D perhaps TRBD2 (5 bases). Germline-derived CDR1 and CDR2 are ENHRY and SYGVKD. CDR3 size: 13 residues. The V end was cut by 7 bases, the J end by 1 base, with 7 bases between. Here the CDR3 DNA reads TGTGCCATCAAGGGAGTGAACACCGGGGAGCTGTTTTTT. Translation gives CAIKGVNTGELFF.

The chain links TRBV20-1 to TRBJ2-1; 13 positions match TRBD2. The CDR3 covers 15 residues. J lost 8 bases, V lost 6 bases, and 10 bases had no gene match. The germline V gene encodes CDR1 DFQATT and CDR2 SNEGSKA (reference sequence). This chain's CDR3 is CSAARTSGSFYEQFF. The CDR3 DNA is TGCAGTGCCGCCAGGACTAGCGGGAGTTTCTATGAGCAGTTCTTC.

This clonotype has only a few counts. This chain joins TRBV5-1 and TRBJ2-3; D is perhaps TRBD1 (5 bases). This CDR3 region has 13 residues. Between the trimmed V and J ends, which lost 7 bases and 4 bases, there was a span of 13 bases. The V gene's germline CDR1 is SGHRS and CDR2 YFSETQ. CDR3 region: CASRTPMADTQYF. The CDR3 coding sequence is TGCGCCAGCCGGACACCTATGGCAGATACGCAGTATTTT.

This clonotype was observed at least ten times. Here the CDR3 DNA reads TGTGCCAGCAGTACCGGGGAAGGTTGGTACGAGCAGTACTTC. Its translation: CASSTGEGWYEQYF. V gene TRBV12-3 or TRBV12-4 combines with J gene TRBJ2-7, with D maybe TRBD2 (5 bases). Trimming pared 5 bases from V and 4 bases from J, leaving 15 bases between. There are 14 residues in the CDR3.

V gene TRBV11-2 combines with J gene TRBJ2-2, with D tentatively TRBD1 or TRBD2 (6 bases each). Deletions cut 3 bases from V and 7 bases from J, with 18 bases between. Germline V lookup: CDR1 SGHAT, CDR2 FQNNGV. This CDR3 spans 16 amino acids. CDR3 in DNA: TGTGCCAGCAGCTTGATGATCGGGGGCGTTCACGGGGAGCTGTTTTTT. As protein: CASSLMIGGVHGELFF.

Turning to this clonotype: A much larger clone lies a single base off, so this may be a read error. J is TRBJ2-1 and V is TRBV29-1, with 7 bases aligning to TRBD1. The CDR3 runs to 11 residues. CDR1 and CDR2 (germline): SQVTM, ANQGSEA. V lost 7 bases to trimming and J lost 9 bases; unmatched junction nucleotides: 6. In DNA form, the CDR3 reads TGCAGCGATACAGGGGCTTTTGAGCAGTTCTTC. This encodes CSDTGAFEQFF.

The V call is TRBV7-8, the J call TRBJ2-1, with 7 bases lining up with TRBD2. Germline CDR1 SGHVS, CDR2 FQNEAQ. The CDR3 length is 14 residues. Unmatched junction bases numbered 10, after V lost 5 bases and J lost 9 bases. CDR3 DNA sequence: TGTGCCAGCAGCCTTCAGACTAGCCAGGCTGAGCAGTTCTTC. Translated: CASSLQTSQAEQFF.

In its sample, this clonotype was seen many times. The chain has TRBV6-2 or TRBV6-3 and TRBJ2-5; TRBD2 agrees at 11 bases. Germline V gene lookup returns CDR1 MNHEY and CDR2 SVGEGT. The CDR3 is 15 residues long. The junction had 5 bases not matched to a gene; V was cut back by 4 bases and J by 4 bases. The CDR3: CASSFGLAGSETQYF. As DNA, the CDR3 is TGTGCCAGCAGTTTCGGACTAGCGGGCTCAGAGACCCAGTACTTC.

This clonotype was seen only a few times. In nucleotides, the CDR3 is TGCGCCAGCAGTGACGCGCAGGGTGGGAATTCACCCCTCCACTTT. It translates to CASSDAQGGNSPLHF. This chain uses TRBV10-2 with TRBJ1-6; maybe TRBD1 (5 bases). There are 15 residues in the CDR3. V was pared by 3 bases and J by 7 bases, with 13 bases between. Germline loops: CDR1 WSHSY, CDR2 SAAADI.

This clonotype was found a few times. The chain has TRBV12-3 or TRBV12-4 and TRBJ2-5; D is undetermined. V was shortened by 3 bases and J by 0 bases, with 8 bases between the two germline ends. This CDR3 spans 14 amino acids. The CDR3 sequence is CASSFSVYQETQYF. The CDR3 region has the DNA TGTGCCAGCAGTTTTTCCGTGTACCAAGAGACCCAGTACTTC.

CDR3 amino acids: CTRSPQISGTGATNTEAFF. The CDR3 DNA follows: TGTACCCGCAGCCCCCAAATTTCCGGGACAGGGGCCACCAACACTGAAGCTTTCTTT. V usage is TRBV3-1 and J usage is TRBJ1-1; 10 positions match TRBD1. CDR3 length: 19 amino acids. CDR1 LGHDT and CDR2 YNNKEL come from the germline V gene (reference sequence).

This chain uses TRBV18 with TRBJ2-5, with D possibly being TRBD2 (6 bases). Per germline, CDR1 KGHSH and CDR2 LQKENI. Deletions cut 3 bases from V and 5 bases from J, with 13 bases between. The length of the CDR3 is 14 residues. This chain's CDR3 is CASSPIPGEETQYF. The CDR3, as DNA: TGTGCCAGCTCACCTATACCGGGGGAGGAGACCCAGTACTTC. Looking up the rest from reference TRBV18 and TRBJ2-5 gives the full variable domain: NAGVMQNPRHLVRRRGQEARLRCSPMKGHSHVYWYRQLPEEGLKFMVYLQKENIIDESGMPKERFSAEFPKEGPSILRIQQVVRGDSAAYFCASSPIPGEETQYFGPGTRLLVL.

V gene TRBV12-3 or TRBV12-4 combines with J gene TRBJ1-5; 7 bases fit TRBD1. The CDR3 is 15 amino acids. V was pared by 5 bases and J by 7 bases, with 11 bases of the junction left unmatched. CDR3 in DNA: TGTGCCAGCAGTCGCGGACAGGCCTCGGGGCAGCCCCAGCATTTT. Its translation is CASSRGQASGQPQHF.

This clonotype was counted between two and nine times. V gene TRBV18 combines with J gene TRBJ1-1; no firm D call. This CDR3 region has 14 residues. The V and J ends lost 6 bases and 6 bases respectively, with 17 bases between them. Germline values: CDR1 KGHSH, CDR2 LQKENI. In DNA form, the CDR3 reads TGTGCCAGCTCGGAGAATATAGGAAAGGCTGAAGCTTTCTTT. Amino acids: CASSENIGKAEAFF.

This clonotype occurred many times. The chain links TRBV28 to TRBJ2-4; maybe TRBD1 (5 bases). There are 14 residues in the CDR3. Trimming shortened V by 5 bases and J by 0 bases, and 8 bases separated the two germline ends. Looked up from germline, CDR1 is MDHEN and CDR2 is SYDVKM. The CDR3 here is CASSLQGAKNIQYF. In DNA, the CDR3 is TGTGCCAGCAGTCTCCAGGGAGCCAAAAACATTCAGTACTTC.